This TCR beta chain originates from a study of T cell responses to AZD1222 COVID-19 vaccine. At the level of the study: The analysis combined second doses at about 4 or about 12 weeks.

Here immunoSEQ multiplex PCR was the method, and the copy in TCRdb shows in-frame clones only, minus some. The sample records approximately 180,000 clones, about 90% being singletons. Remarks on this clone: The target antigen is unknown.

The CDR3 covers 17 residues. The trim removed 4 bases at V and 0 bases at J, leaving 9 bases unmatched. Germline V CDR1 and CDR2: ENHRY, SYGVKD. Study observations and caveats: White British people made up most donors, females outnumbered males, and clonal diversity was possibly underestimated. Targets within unmutated variant regions were reportedly found for nearly half of spike-specific TCRs.

The TCR originated in an adult in good health. The rearrangement uses TRBV10-3 and TRBJ2-7; TRBD2 matches 10 bases. The sequences come from peripheral blood, collected on day 0 of AZD1222 vaccination. The CDR3 nucleotides are TGTGCCATCAGTGGGTTAGCGGGGGGTTTTAGCTCCTACGAGCAGTACTTC. Its translation: CAISGLAGGFSSYEQYF.